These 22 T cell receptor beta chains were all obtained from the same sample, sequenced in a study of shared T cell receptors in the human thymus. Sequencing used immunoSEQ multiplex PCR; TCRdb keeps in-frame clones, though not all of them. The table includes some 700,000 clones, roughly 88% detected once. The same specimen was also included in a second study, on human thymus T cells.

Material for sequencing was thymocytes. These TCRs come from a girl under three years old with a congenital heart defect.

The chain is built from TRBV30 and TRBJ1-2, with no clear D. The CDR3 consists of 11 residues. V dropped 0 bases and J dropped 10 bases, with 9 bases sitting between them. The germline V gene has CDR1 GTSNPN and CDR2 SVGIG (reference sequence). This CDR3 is CAWSVLLLYTF. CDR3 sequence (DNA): TGTGCCTGGAGTGTACTGCTCCTCTACACCTTC.

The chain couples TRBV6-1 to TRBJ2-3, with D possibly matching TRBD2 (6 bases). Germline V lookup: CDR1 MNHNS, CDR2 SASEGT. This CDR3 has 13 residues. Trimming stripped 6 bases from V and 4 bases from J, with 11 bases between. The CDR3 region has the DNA TGTGCCAGCAGGGCCGGGGACTCAGATACGCAGTATTTT. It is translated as CASRAGDSDTQYF.

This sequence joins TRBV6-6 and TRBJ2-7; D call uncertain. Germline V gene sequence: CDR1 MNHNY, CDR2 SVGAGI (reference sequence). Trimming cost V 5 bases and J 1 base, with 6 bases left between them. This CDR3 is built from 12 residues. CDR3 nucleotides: TGTGCCAGCAGTCAACTATCCTACGAGCAGTACTTC. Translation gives CASSQLSYEQYF.

CDR3 protein: CASSLILTDTQYF. DNA for the CDR3: TGTGCCAGCAGCTTAATCTTAACAGATACGCAGTATTTT. V is TRBV7-2 and J is TRBJ2-3; D unclear. CDR1 and CDR2 from the germline V gene are SGHTA and FQGNSA. The V and J ends lost 2 bases and 3 bases respectively, with 6 bases between them. CDR3 length equals 13 residues.

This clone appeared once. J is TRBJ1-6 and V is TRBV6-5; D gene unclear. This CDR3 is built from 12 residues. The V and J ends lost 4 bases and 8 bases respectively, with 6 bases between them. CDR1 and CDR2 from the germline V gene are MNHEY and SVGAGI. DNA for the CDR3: TGTGCCAGCAGTTTACGAGATTCACCCCTCCACTTT. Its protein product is CASSLRDSPLHF.

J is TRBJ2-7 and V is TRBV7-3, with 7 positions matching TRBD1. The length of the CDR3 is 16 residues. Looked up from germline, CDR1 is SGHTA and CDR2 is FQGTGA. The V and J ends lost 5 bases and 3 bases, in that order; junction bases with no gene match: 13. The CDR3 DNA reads TGTGCCAGCAGCCCGGCACCCCGGGACAGCCACTACGAGCAGTACTTC. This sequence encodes CASSPAPRDSHYEQYF.

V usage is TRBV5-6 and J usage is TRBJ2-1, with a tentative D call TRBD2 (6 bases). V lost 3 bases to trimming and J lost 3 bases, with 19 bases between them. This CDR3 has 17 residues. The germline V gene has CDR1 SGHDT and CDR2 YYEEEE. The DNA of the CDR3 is TGTGCCAGCAGCTCCGCTACCCTTACTAGCAACTACAATGAGCAGTTCTTC. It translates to CASSSATLTSNYNEQFF.

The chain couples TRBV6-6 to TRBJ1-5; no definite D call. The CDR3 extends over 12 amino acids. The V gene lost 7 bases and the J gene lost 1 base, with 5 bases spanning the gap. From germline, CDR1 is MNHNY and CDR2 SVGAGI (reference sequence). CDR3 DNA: TGTGCCAGCAACCGGAGCAATCAGCCCCAGCATTTT. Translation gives CASNRSNQPQHF.

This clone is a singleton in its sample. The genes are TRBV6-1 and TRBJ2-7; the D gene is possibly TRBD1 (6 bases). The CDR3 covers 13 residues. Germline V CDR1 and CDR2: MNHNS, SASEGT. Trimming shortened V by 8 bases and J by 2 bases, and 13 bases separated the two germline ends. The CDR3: CASEDWTAYEQYF. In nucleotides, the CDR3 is TGTGCCAGCGAGGATTGGACAGCCTACGAGCAGTACTTC.

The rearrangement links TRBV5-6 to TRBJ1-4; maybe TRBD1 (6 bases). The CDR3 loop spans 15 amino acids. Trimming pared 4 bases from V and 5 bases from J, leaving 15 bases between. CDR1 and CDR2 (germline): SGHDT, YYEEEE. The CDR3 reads CASSATPRGNEKLFF. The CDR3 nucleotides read TGTGCCAGCAGCGCGACCCCCAGGGGAAATGAAAAACTGTTTTTT.

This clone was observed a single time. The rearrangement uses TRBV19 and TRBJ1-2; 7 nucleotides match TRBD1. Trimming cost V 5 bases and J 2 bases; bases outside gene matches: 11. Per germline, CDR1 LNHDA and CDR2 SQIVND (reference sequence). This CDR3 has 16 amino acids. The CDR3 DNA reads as TGTGCCAGTAGTCAGACAAACAGGGGTCGGAACTATGGCTACACCTTC. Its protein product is CASSQTNRGRNYGYTF.

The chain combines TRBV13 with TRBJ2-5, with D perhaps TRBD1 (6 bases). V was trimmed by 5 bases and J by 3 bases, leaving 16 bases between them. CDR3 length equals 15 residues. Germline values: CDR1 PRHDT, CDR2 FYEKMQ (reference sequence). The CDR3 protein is CASSIQGLGKETQYF. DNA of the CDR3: TGTGCCAGCAGCATACAGGGATTGGGCAAAGAGACCCAGTACTTC.

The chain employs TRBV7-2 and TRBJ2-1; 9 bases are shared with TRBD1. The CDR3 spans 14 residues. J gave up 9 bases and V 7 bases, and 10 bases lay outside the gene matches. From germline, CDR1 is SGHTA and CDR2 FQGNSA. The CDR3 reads CASNPTGQGCEQFF. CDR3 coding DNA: TGTGCCAGCAATCCCACGGGACAGGGATGTGAGCAGTTCTTC.

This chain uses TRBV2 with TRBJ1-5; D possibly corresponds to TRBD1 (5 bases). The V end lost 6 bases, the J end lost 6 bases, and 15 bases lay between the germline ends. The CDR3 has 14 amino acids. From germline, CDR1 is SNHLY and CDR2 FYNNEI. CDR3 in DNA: TGTGCCAGCAGGGGCCAGGGAGGTTGTCAGCCCCAGCATTTT. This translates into CASRGQGGCQPQHF.

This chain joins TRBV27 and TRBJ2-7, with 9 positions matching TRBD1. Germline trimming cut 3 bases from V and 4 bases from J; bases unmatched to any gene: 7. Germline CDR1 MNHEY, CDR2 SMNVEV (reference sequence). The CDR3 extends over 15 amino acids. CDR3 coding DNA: TGTGCCAGCAGTTTTCGGACAGGGGTTCGGTACGAGCAGTACTTC. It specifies CASSFRTGVRYEQYF.

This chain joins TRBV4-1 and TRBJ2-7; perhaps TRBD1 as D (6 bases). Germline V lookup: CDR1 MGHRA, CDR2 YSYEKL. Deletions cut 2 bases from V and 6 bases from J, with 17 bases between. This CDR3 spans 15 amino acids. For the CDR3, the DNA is TGCGCCAGCAGCCAACCCACAGGGTATCCCTGCGAGCAGTACTTC. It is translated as CASSQPTGYPCEQYF.

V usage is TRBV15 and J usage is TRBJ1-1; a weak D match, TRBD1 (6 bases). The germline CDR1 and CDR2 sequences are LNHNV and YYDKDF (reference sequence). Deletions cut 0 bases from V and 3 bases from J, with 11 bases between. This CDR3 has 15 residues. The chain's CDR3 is CATSRDPGDDTEAFF. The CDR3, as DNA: TGTGCCACCAGCAGAGATCCAGGGGACGACACTGAAGCTTTCTTT. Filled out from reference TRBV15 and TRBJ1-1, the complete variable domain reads DAMVIQNPRYQVTQFGKPVTLSCSQTLNHNVMYWYQQKSSQAPKLLFHYYDKDFNNEADTPDNFQSRRPNTSFCFLDIRSPGLGDTAMYLCATSRDPGDDTEAFFGQGTRLTVV.

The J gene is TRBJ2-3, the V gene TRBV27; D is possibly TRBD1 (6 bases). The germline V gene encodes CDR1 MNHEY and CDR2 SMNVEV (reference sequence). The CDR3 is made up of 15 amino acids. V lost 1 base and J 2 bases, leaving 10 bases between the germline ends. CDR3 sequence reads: CASSLLGASTDTQYF. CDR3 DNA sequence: TGTGCCAGCAGTTTATTGGGGGCCTCCACAGATACGCAGTATTTT.

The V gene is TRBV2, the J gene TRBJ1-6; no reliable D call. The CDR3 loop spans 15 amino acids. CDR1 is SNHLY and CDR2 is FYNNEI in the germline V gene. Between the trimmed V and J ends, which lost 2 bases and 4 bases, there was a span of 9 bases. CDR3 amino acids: CASSELCGYNSPLHF. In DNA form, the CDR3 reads TGTGCCAGCAGTGAATTATGCGGGTATAATTCACCCCTCCACTTT.

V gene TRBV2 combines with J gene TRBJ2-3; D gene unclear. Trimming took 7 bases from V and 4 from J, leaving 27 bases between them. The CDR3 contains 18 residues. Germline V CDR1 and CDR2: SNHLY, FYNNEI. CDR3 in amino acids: CASKSTMASALGSDTQYF. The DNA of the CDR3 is TGTGCCAGCAAGAGTACTATGGCTTCAGCCTTAGGATCAGATACGCAGTATTTT. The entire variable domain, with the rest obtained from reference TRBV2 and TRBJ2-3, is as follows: EPEVTQTPSHQVTQMGQEVILRCVPISNHLYFYWYRQILGQKVEFLVSFYNNEISEKSEIFDDQFSVERPDGSNFTLKIRSTKLEDSAMYFCASKSTMASALGSDTQYFGPGTRLTVL.

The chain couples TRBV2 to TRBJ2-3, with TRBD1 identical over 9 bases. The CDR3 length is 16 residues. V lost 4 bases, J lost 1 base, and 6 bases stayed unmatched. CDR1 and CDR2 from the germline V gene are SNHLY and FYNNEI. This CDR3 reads CASSAHRGQGTDTQYF. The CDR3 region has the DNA TGTGCCAGCAGTGCGCACAGGGGGCAGGGCACAGATACGCAGTATTTT.

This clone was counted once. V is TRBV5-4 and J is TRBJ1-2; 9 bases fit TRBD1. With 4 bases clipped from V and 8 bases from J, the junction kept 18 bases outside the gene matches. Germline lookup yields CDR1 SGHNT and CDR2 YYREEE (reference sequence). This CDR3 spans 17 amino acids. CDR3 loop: CASSLPRTGEKMWGYTF. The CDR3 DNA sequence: TGTGCCAGCAGCCTACCCAGGACAGGGGAGAAAATGTGGGGCTACACCTTC.